The present TCR beta chain was sequenced within a study of breast tumors, draining lymph nodes, adjacent tissues. Overall study findings and caveats: Most tumor T cells seemingly derive from lymph node, then expand in tumor. Tumors had less TCR diversity than lymph nodes, more than nontumor tissue. Tumor T cell lymph node origin was a supported hypothesis, not proven.

This clonotype was seen many times. The antigen is undetermined. The germline CDR1 and CDR2 sequences are DFQATT and SNEGSKA (reference sequence). V gave up 1 base and J gave up 2 bases, with 12 bases separating them. This CDR3 contains 15 residues. Using its own MiXCR run on the multiplex PCR reads, TCRdb lists one record per CDR3 protein. The sample consists of about 140,000 distinct CDR3 sequences, around a third of them appearing once. Breast cancer patients provided tissue from their axillary draining lymph nodes. The chain couples TRBV20-1 to TRBJ1-5, with a tentative D call TRBD1 (5 bases). Material for sequencing was axillary lymph node tissue. This sequence originates from a female donor with breast cancer. Some clones in this sample may be carry-over from other donors' samples. The CDR3 nucleotides read TGCAGTGCTAGAGGTTCGGGGACGGGCAATCAGCCCCAGCATTTT. It translates to CSARGSGTGNQPQHF.